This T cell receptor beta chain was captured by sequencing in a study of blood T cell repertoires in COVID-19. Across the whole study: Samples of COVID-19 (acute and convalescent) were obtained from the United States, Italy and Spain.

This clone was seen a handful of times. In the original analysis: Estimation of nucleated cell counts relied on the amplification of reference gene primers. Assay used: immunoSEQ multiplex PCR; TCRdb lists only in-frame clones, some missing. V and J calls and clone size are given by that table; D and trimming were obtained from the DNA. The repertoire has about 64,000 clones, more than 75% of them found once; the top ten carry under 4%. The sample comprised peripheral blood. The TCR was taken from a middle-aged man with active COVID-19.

CDR3 DNA: TGTGCCAGCAGCTTGGCTCTTGGGGGGACTGAAGCTTTCTTT. It encodes CASSLALGGTEAFF. J is TRBJ1-1 and V is TRBV5-4; D is perhaps TRBD1 (5 bases). Per germline, CDR1 SGHNT and CDR2 YYREEE (reference sequence). The CDR3 consists of 14 residues. Between the trimmed V and J ends, which lost 0 bases and 5 bases, there was a span of 11 bases.